Below, 20 T cell receptor beta chains from the same sample are listed, as sequenced in a study of blood T cell repertoires in COVID-19. Clones were read by immunoSEQ multiplex PCR, and TCRdb kept only the in-frame ones, dropping some. The sample comprises around 400,000 clones, nearly 90% of which are singletons, and approximately 1.5% rests with the top ten. The sample was PBMCs or T cells enriched from blood (not recorded which). These receptors were obtained from a woman under 30 who had been exposed to COVID-19.

V usage is TRBV15 and J usage is TRBJ2-5; D perhaps matches TRBD2 (6 bases). The CDR3 totals 13 residues. V lost 8 bases and J 6 bases, leaving 16 bases between the germline ends. Germline assignment: CDR1 LNHNV and CDR2 YYDKDF (reference sequence). CDR3 sequence: CATEGGDLQTQYF. DNA for the CDR3: TGTGCCACCGAGGGCGGGGATTTGCAGACCCAGTACTTC.

The V and J genes are TRBV19 and TRBJ2-1; a weak D match, TRBD1 (7 bases). V lost 6 bases to trimming and J lost 5 bases, with 17 bases between them. The length of the CDR3 is 15 residues. Per the germline V gene, CDR1 is LNHDA and CDR2 is SQIVND (reference sequence). The CDR3 DNA reads TGTGCCAGTAGCCCGGACAGGCCGGGAGACAATGAGCAGTTCTTC. The encoded protein is CASSPDRPGDNEQFF.

The chain carries TRBV7-9 and TRBJ1-5; tentatively, D is TRBD1 (5 bases). Looked up from germline, CDR1 is SEHNR and CDR2 is FQNEAQ (reference sequence). The V gene lost 5 bases and the J gene lost 0 bases, with 11 bases spanning the gap. This CDR3 contains 15 residues. The CDR3 DNA sequence: TGTGCCAGCAGCCCGGACACGTATAGCAATCAGCCCCAGCATTTT. This translates into CASSPDTYSNQPQHF.

This chain joins TRBV4-1 and TRBJ2-7, with D maybe TRBD1 (6 bases). Trimming cost V 0 bases and J 3 bases, with 9 bases left between them. Per germline, CDR1 MGHRA and CDR2 YSYEKL. The length of the CDR3 is 14 residues. CDR3 loop: CASSQDRTDYEQYF. For the CDR3, the DNA is TGCGCCAGCAGCCAAGATAGGACAGACTACGAGCAGTACTTC.

The V and J genes are TRBV18 and TRBJ2-3, with 11 bases lining up with TRBD1. Losses at the gene ends were 3 bases for V and 4 bases for J; bases not matched to a gene: 3. The germline V gene encodes CDR1 KGHSH and CDR2 LQKENI. There are 15 residues in the CDR3. The CDR3 reads CASSPRTGGADTQYF. For the CDR3, the DNA is TGTGCCAGCTCACCCAGGACAGGGGGCGCAGATACGCAGTATTTT.

V and J are TRBV5-1 and TRBJ2-5; maybe TRBD2 (5 bases). Per the germline V gene, CDR1 is SGHRS and CDR2 is YFSETQ. The CDR3 consists of 14 residues. Deletions cut 0 bases from V and 5 bases from J, with 11 bases between. This chain's CDR3 is CASSLAGFGETQYF. The CDR3 DNA reads as TGCGCCAGCAGCTTGGCGGGGTTCGGTGAGACCCAGTACTTC.

The rearrangement links TRBV30 to TRBJ2-3; TRBD1 matches 7 bases. CDR1 is GTSNPN and CDR2 is SVGIG in the germline V gene (reference sequence). The CDR3 covers 15 residues. Germline trimming cut 4 bases from V and 0 bases from J; bases unmatched to any gene: 7. The CDR3, as DNA: TGTGCCTGGAAGTTGGGGACAGTTAGCACAGATACGCAGTATTTT. This sequence encodes CAWKLGTVSTDTQYF.

The J gene is TRBJ1-5, the V gene TRBV14, with TRBD1 identical over 9 bases. V was clipped by 1 base and J by 2 bases; unmatched bases: 6. Germline CDR1 and CDR2: SGHDN and FVKESK. The CDR3 runs 17 residues. CDR3 sequence reads: CASSQGSGQGGNQPQHF. The CDR3 DNA follows: TGTGCCAGCAGCCAAGGCTCGGGACAGGGAGGCAATCAGCCCCAGCATTTT.

This sequence joins TRBV9 and TRBJ2-7, with 7 bases aligning to TRBD1. The CDR3 is 15 amino acids. The germline CDR1 and CDR2 sequences are SGDLS and YYNGEE. J lost 1 base, V lost 6 bases, and 10 bases had no gene match. This chain's CDR3 is CASTPGTAPSYEQYF. DNA of the CDR3: TGTGCCAGCACCCCAGGGACAGCCCCGTCCTACGAGCAGTACTTC.

The rearrangement links TRBV28 to TRBJ2-7; 13 nucleotides match TRBD2. The ends lost 5 bases at V and 3 bases at J; junction bases unmatched: 4. Looked up from germline, CDR1 is MDHEN and CDR2 is SYDVKM. CDR3 length: 15 residues. The CDR3 DNA sequence: TGTGCCAGCAGTCACGGACTAGCGGGAGTCTACGAGCAGTACTTC. This codes for CASSHGLAGVYEQYF.

The gene calls are TRBV11-1 and TRBJ1-1, with a possible D match to TRBD1 (5 bases). CDR1 SGHAT and CDR2 FQDESV come from the germline V gene (reference sequence). Deletions cut 6 bases from V and 7 bases from J, with 9 bases between. This CDR3 spans 11 amino acids. The CDR3 region has the DNA TGTGCCAGCAGAAGGGGTCTTGAAGCTTTCTTT. Protein product: CASRRGLEAFF.

The rearrangement joins TRBV15 to TRBJ1-5; D is uncertain. The CDR3 is 15 amino acids. Per the germline V gene, CDR1 is LNHNV and CDR2 is YYDKDF (reference sequence). With 2 bases removed from V and 7 bases from J, the gap between germline ends came to 15 bases. The CDR3 loop reads CATSRPSPAGQPQHF. CDR3 bases: TGTGCCACCAGCAGACCCTCCCCTGCCGGGCAGCCCCAGCATTTT.

Here the CDR3 reads CASSRGRDTGELFF. CDR3 DNA: TGTGCCAGTAGTCGTGGGAGAGACACCGGGGAGCTGTTTTTT. The genes are TRBV19 and TRBJ2-2; tentatively, D is TRBD2 (5 bases). Germline V lookup: CDR1 LNHDA, CDR2 SQIVND (reference sequence). The CDR3 sequence is 14 residues long. V was cut by 5 bases and J by 3 bases, with 10 bases left in between.

The chain recombines TRBV14 with TRBJ2-7, with 8 bases identical to TRBD1. This CDR3 is built from 14 residues. CDR1 and CDR2 (germline): SGHDN, FVKESK. The ends lost 3 bases at V and 2 bases at J; junction bases unmatched: 3. DNA of the CDR3: TGTGCCAGCAGCCAGATGACAGGGGCCTACGAGCAGTACTTC. Protein: CASSQMTGAYEQYF.

In this sample, this clone turned up a few times. V is TRBV6-5 and J is TRBJ1-2, with TRBD1 as a possible D gene (6 bases). Trimming shortened V by 2 bases and J by 6 bases, and 19 bases separated the two germline ends. There are 16 residues in the CDR3. The V gene's germline CDR1 is MNHEY and CDR2 SVGAGI. The CDR3 here is CASSYQSGAGANGYTF. Here the CDR3 DNA reads TGTGCCAGCAGTTACCAGAGTGGGGCAGGGGCCAATGGCTACACCTTC.

This clone occurred once. DNA for the CDR3: TGTGCCAGCAGCTCCCCACACCACCTTACCGGGGATACGCAGTATTTT. Encoded protein: CASSSPHHLTGDTQYF. J is TRBJ2-3 and V is TRBV7-3; D remains unclear. V lost 4 bases and J 6 bases, leaving 20 bases between the germline ends. The V gene's germline CDR1 is SGHTA and CDR2 FQGTGA. The CDR3 sequence is 16 residues long.

The chain is built from TRBV3-1 (or the pseudogene TRBV3-2) and TRBJ2-7, with D perhaps TRBD2 (6 bases). CDR1 LGHDT and CDR2 YNNKEL come from the germline V gene (reference sequence). The length of the CDR3 is 16 residues. V lost 5 bases to trimming and J lost 3 bases, with 20 bases between them. CDR3 sequence: CASSSHKGLLNYEQYF. In DNA form, the CDR3 reads TGTGCCAGCAGCTCCCACAAGGGACTGCTTAACTACGAGCAGTACTTC.

The CDR3 protein is CSVEEGQGKYEQYF. CDR3 nucleotides: TGCAGCGTTGAAGAGGGACAGGGCAAATATGAGCAGTACTTC. The rearrangement links TRBV29-1 to TRBJ2-7; TRBD1 matches 9 bases. The V segment lost 0 bases and the J segment 7 bases; nucleotides outside the gene matches: 7. Germline lookup yields CDR1 SQVTM and CDR2 ANQGSEA. This CDR3 comprises 14 residues.

The rearrangement uses TRBV5-1 and TRBJ2-5; D not resolved. CDR3 length equals 13 residues. The ends were cut back, 2 bases at V and 5 bases at J, with 10 bases in the middle. Per germline, CDR1 SGHRS and CDR2 YFSETQ. CDR3 loop: CASSLDSWETQYF. Written as DNA, the CDR3 is TGCGCCAGCAGCTTAGACTCCTGGGAGACCCAGTACTTC.

Points on this clone: Other DNA variants within this sample encode the same CDR3. The chain combines TRBV6-5 with TRBJ2-2; 7 nucleotides align to TRBD2. Unmatched junction bases numbered 3, after V lost 6 bases and J lost 5 bases. Germline assignment: CDR1 MNHEY and CDR2 SVGAGI. The CDR3 totals 13 residues. The CDR3 loop is CASRREGTGELFF. CDR3 DNA: TGTGCCAGCAGGAGGGAGGGTACCGGGGAGCTGTTTTTT.